One sample yielded the 11 T cell receptor beta chains listed below, sequenced in a study of T cells after yellow fever vaccination. MiXCR, applied by TCRdb to the 5' RACE reads, yields one record per CDR3 protein. The sample consists of about 360,000 distinct CDR3 sequences, 6% to 8% of them appearing once. The source was PBMCs, collected 5 days after the yellow fever booster vaccination. These receptors were obtained from a man younger than 45 who received the YFV17D yellow fever vaccine.

This clonotype was counted once. V is TRBV7-2 and J is TRBJ1-2; D ambiguous. The CDR3 sequence is 15 residues long. The V gene lost 4 bases and the J gene lost 8 bases, with 20 bases spanning the gap. Germline V gene lookup returns CDR1 SGHTA and CDR2 FQGNSA. The CDR3 here is CASSYASSSSGGYTF. The CDR3 DNA sequence: TGTGCCAGCAGCTATGCTTCCTCATCCTCGGGGGGCTACACCTTC.

The genes are TRBV20-1 and TRBJ2-1; either TRBD1 or TRBD2 may supply D (5 bases each). Germline V gene data show CDR1 as DFQATT and CDR2 as SNEGSKA (reference sequence). The CDR3 runs to 12 residues. Trimming pared 4 bases from V and 7 bases from J, leaving 11 bases between. This chain's CDR3 is CSATGARNEQFF. The DNA for the CDR3 is TGCAGTGCTACCGGGGCCCGGAATGAGCAGTTCTTC.

The J gene is TRBJ1-4, the V gene TRBV5-4; 7 bases map to TRBD1. CDR3 size: 14 residues. J lost 5 bases, V lost 4 bases, and 5 bases had no gene match. Germline V gives CDR1 SGHNT, CDR2 YYREEE (reference sequence). CDR3 amino acids: CASSRRDSNEKLFF. The CDR3 DNA reads as TGTGCCAGCAGCCGACGGGACAGCAATGAAAAACTGTTTTTT.

This clonotype was seen at least ten times. The V and J genes are TRBV20-1 and TRBJ2-7; TRBD2 matches at 9 bases. With V trimmed by 0 bases and J by 6 bases, 6 bases remained unmatched. CDR3 length: 14 residues. The germline V gene encodes CDR1 DFQATT and CDR2 SNEGSKA (reference sequence). The CDR3 region is CSARDPSGISEQYF. The DNA of the CDR3 is TGCAGTGCTAGAGATCCTAGCGGGATTAGCGAGCAGTACTTC.

This clonotype was found a few times. The rearrangement links TRBV20-1 to TRBJ1-4; D call uncertain. CDR1 and CDR2 (germline): DFQATT, SNEGSKA (reference sequence). This CDR3 contains 13 residues. V was shortened by 4 bases and J by 3 bases, with 9 bases between the two germline ends. The CDR3 region has the DNA TGCAGTGCTACCCTAGGCCCTAATGAAAAACTGTTTTTT. It yields the protein CSATLGPNEKLFF.

This clonotype has a count of ten or more. The genes are TRBV12-5 and TRBJ2-5; 13 bases agree with TRBD2. J lost 7 bases, V lost 1 base, and 6 bases had no gene match. Germline V lookup: CDR1 LGHNT, CDR2 FRNRAP. The CDR3 extends over 16 amino acids. CDR3 in DNA: TGTGCTAGTGGTTTGGCCGGACTAGCGGGAGCAGGGACCCAGTACTTC. The encoded protein is CASGLAGLAGAGTQYF.

This clonotype came up a few times. The chain carries TRBV20-1 and TRBJ2-5; no definite D call. V lost 7 bases and J 1 base, leaving 7 bases between the germline ends. The CDR3 spans 11 residues. Germline CDR1 is DFQATT and CDR2 is SNEGSKA (reference sequence). CDR3 sequence reads: CSEVFQETQYF. Here the CDR3 DNA reads TGCAGTGAAGTGTTCCAAGAGACCCAGTACTTC.

About this clonotype itself: A much bigger clone sits one base away, suggesting this may be a read error. The genes are TRBV4-2 and TRBJ2-7; D is possibly TRBD2 (5 bases). The CDR3 is 14 residues long. Per the germline V gene, CDR1 is LGHNA and CDR2 is YNFKEQ. The CDR3 loop is CASSQDLWEYEHYF. For the CDR3, the DNA is TGTGCCAGCAGCCAAGATCTCTGGGAGTACGAGCACTACTTC.

This clonotype occurred many times. In DNA, the CDR3 is TGTGCCAGCAGATTTAGCGGGAGCTCCTACAATGAGCAGTTCTTC. This sequence encodes CASRFSGSSYNEQFF. The rearrangement joins TRBV7-2 to TRBJ2-1, with 9 bases aligning to TRBD2. There are 15 residues in the CDR3. In germline, CDR1 is SGHTA, CDR2 FQGNSA. After removal of 6 bases from V and 0 bases from J, the junction contained 3 bases not matched to a gene. The full variable domain, in which reference TRBV7-2 and TRBJ2-1 provide the parts outside the CDR3, is GAGVSQSPSNKVTEKGKDVELRCDPISGHTALYWYRQSLGQGLEFLIYFQGNSAPDKSGLPSDRFSAERTGGSVSTLTIQRTQQEDSAVYLCASRFSGSSYNEQFFGPGTRLTVL.

This clonotype appeared a few times. The rearrangement uses TRBV15 and TRBJ2-1; possible D gene TRBD2, 7 bases. This CDR3 has 17 amino acids. V was cut by 0 bases and J by 12 bases, with 24 bases left in between. Per germline, CDR1 LNHNV and CDR2 YYDKDF (reference sequence). CDR3 DNA sequence: TGTGCCACCAGCAGAGATTCGGTTATAAGGGGGGAGGGAGCGCAGTTCTTC. Translation gives CATSRDSVIRGEGAQFF.

Points on this clonotype: A much larger clone sits a single nucleotide away, making a read error possible. This chain connects TRBV3-1 to TRBJ2-7, with D unresolved. This CDR3 region has 12 residues. Trimming took off 2 bases at V and 7 bases at J, with 9 bases between the two ends. Looked up from germline, CDR1 is LGHDT and CDR2 is YNNKEL (reference sequence). CDR3 DNA sequence: TGTGCCAGCAGCCAAAGCTTTGGTGAGCAGTACTTC. Protein sequence: CASSQSFGEQYF.